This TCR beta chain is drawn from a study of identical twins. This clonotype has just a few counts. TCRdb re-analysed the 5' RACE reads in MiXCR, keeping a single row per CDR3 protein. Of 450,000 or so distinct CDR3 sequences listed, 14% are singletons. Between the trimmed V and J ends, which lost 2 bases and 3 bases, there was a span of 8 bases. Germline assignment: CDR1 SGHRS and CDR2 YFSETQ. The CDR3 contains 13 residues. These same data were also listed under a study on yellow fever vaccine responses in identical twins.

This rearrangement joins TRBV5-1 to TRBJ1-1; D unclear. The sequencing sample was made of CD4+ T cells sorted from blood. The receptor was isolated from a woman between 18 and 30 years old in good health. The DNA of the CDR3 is TGCGCCAGCAGCTTCCTCGGGGACACTGAAGCTTTCTTT. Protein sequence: CASSFLGDTEAFF.